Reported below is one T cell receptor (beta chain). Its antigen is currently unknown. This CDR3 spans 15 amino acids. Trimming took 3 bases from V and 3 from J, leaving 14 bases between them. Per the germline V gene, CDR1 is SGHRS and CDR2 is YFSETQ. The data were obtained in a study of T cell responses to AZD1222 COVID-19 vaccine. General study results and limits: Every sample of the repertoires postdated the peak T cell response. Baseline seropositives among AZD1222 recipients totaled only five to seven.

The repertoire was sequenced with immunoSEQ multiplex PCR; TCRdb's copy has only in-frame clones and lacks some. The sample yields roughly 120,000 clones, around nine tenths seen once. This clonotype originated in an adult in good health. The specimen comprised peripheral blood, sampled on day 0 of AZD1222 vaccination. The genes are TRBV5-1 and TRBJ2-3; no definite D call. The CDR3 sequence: CASSSDILGTDTQYF. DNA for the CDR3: TGCGCCAGCAGCTCTGACATATTAGGGACAGATACGCAGTATTTT.